This T cell receptor beta chain was sequenced for a study of blood T cell repertoires in COVID-19. In the study overall: Samples of COVID-19 (acute and convalescent) were obtained from the United States, Italy and Spain. The cDNA or gDNA used as material had been derived from T cells, B-cell-depleted T cells, or PBMCs.

As originally analysed: For nucleated cells, counts were estimated from reference gene primer amplification. Assay used: immunoSEQ multiplex PCR; TCRdb lists only in-frame clones, some missing. That table is the source of V, J and clone size, and D and trimming were worked out from the DNA. Here the sample spans more than 200,000 clones, 80% to 85% being singletons. CDR3 size: 14 residues. The V end was cut by 3 bases, the J end by 0 bases, with 7 bases between. Looked up from germline, CDR1 is SGHDN and CDR2 is FVKESK. Specimen: peripheral blood. This receptor was obtained from a man between 35 and 55 years old with acute or convalescent COVID-19. The chain employs TRBV14 and TRBJ2-3, with D perhaps matching TRBD1 (6 bases). This CDR3 is CASSQDSSTDTQYF. CDR3 DNA sequence: TGTGCCAGCAGCCAGGACAGTAGCACAGATACGCAGTATTTT.